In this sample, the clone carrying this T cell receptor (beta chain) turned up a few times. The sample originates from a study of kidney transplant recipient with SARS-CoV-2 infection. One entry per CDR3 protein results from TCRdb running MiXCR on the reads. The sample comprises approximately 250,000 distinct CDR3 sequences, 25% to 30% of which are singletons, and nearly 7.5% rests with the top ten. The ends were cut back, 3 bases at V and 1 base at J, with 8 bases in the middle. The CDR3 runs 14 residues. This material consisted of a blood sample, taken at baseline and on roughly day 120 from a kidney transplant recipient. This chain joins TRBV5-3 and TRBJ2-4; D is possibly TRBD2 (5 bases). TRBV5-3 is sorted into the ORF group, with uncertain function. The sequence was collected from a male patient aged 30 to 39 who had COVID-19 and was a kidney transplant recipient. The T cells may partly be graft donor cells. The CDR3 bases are TGTGCCAGAAGCTGGCGCGGGGCCAAAAACATTCAGTACTTC. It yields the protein CARSWRGAKNIQYF.